Listed below are T cell receptor beta chains from one sample, sequenced in a study of blood T cell repertoires in COVID-19. Repertoires were generated with immunoSEQ multiplex PCR, while TCRdb's copy carries only in-frame clones and drops some. The profile shows about 210,000 clones, around 91% of them singletons. Sequences were obtained from peripheral blood. The source of these receptors is a woman aged 40-49 years with acute or convalescent COVID-19. Both conserved end residues are part of each CDR3. Each record gives: V gene, J gene, D gene, clone size, CDR3 DNA, CDR3 protein. A D gene is named only where the DNA matches it firmly. A clone size is listed for some rows: how often the clone was seen (once, few, many), or a class if it is expanded.

TRBV20-1	TRBJ2-1	-	-	TGCAGTGCTAATCAATACAATGAGCAGTTCTTC	CSANQYNEQFF
TRBV19	TRBJ1-3	-	-	TGTGCCAGTAGTCAAATAACAGGGAATGGAAACACCATATATTTT	CASSQITGNGNTIYF
TRBV2	TRBJ1-6	TRBD1	-	TGTGCCAGCGGAGACAGGGTTAATTCACCCCTCCACTTT	CASGDRVNSPLHF
TRBV11-2	TRBJ2-1	-	-	TGTGCCAGCAGCTCCCGGGGGAGCTCCTACAATGAGCAGTTCTTC	CASSSRGSSYNEQFF
TRBV4-1	TRBJ2-6	-	-	TGCGCCAGCAGCCCCTACGCAGGGCCTGGGGCCAACGTCCTGACTTTC	CASSPYAGPGANVLTF
TRBV15	TRBJ2-5	-	-	TGTGCCACCAGCAGAGATAGTAAGACCCAGTACTTC	CATSRDSKTQYF
TRBV7-2	TRBJ1-1	TRBD1	few	TGTGCCAGCAGCTCGGACAGGGGCTTTGAAGCTTTCTTT	CASSSDRGFEAFF
TRBV2	TRBJ1-2	-	-	TGTGCCAGCAGTGCGTGGGGGGTGGAAGGCTACACCTTC	CASSAWGVEGYTF
TRBV11-2	TRBJ2-3	-	-	TGTGCCAGCAGTCATACTACTGGACAGCTCTCGGATACGCAGTATTTT	CASSHTTGQLSDTQYF
TRBV18	TRBJ2-3	-	-	TGTGCCAGCTCACTCCAAAGTAGGGGAACAGATACGCAGTATTTT	CASSLQSRGTDTQYF
TRBV19	TRBJ1-1	TRBD1	-	TGTGCCAGTAGTCCCTGGACAGGGGGGGACACTGAAGCTTTCTTT	CASSPWTGGDTEAFF
TRBV6-5	TRBJ1-2	TRBD1	-	TGTGCCAGCACCGGACAGGGGGCCGAGAGGGGCTACACCTTC	CASTGQGAERGYTF
TRBV2	TRBJ2-3	-	-	TGTGCCAGCAGTGTTAGAGATACGCAGTATTTT	CASSVRDTQYF
TRBV5-4	TRBJ2-1	TRBD2	-	TGTGCCAGCAGCTTGGTCGGCGGGGGGGGAGATGAGCAGTTCTTC	CASSLVGGGGDEQFF
TRBV3-1/TRBV3-2	TRBJ1-1	-	-	TGTGCCAGCAGCCCCAGGGAGGGTTGGGTGAACACTGAAGCTTTCTTT	CASSPREGWVNTEAFF
TRBV5-1	TRBJ1-1	-	few	TGCGCCAGCAGCTTGCTGAGAACGGGAACCGCTGAAGCTTTCTTT	CASSLLRTGTAEAFF
TRBV11-2	TRBJ2-1	-	-	TGTGCCAGCAGCTCTCTAAACTATTATGAGCAGTTCTTC	CASSSLNYYEQFF
TRBV19	TRBJ1-2	-	-	TGTGCCAGTAGTATAGGGCCCACGAGCGAGCGCTACACCTTC	CASSIGPTSERYTF
TRBV5-1	TRBJ2-2	TRBD1	-	TGCGCCAGCAGCTCGACAGGGGGCCCCAACACCGGGGAGCTGTTTTTT	CASSSTGGPNTGELFF
TRBV5-1	TRBJ1-3	TRBD1	-	TGCGCCAGCAGCATCACGGACAGGTCCTCTGGAAACACCATATATTTT	CASSITDRSSGNTIYF
TRBV5-1	TRBJ2-3	-	-	TGCGCCAGCACCCCGCCGGGGGCGGGGGTAGGCGCAGATACGCAGTATTTT	CASTPPGAGVGADTQYF
TRBV6-5	TRBJ1-1	-	-	TGTGCCAGCAGTTACTCGTTTAACAGGGCGAACACTGAAGCTTTCTTT	CASSYSFNRANTEAFF
TRBV7-9	TRBJ2-1	TRBD2	-	TGTGCCAGCAGCCCCCAAAACCGGGGGGGGGCCTACAATGAGCAGTTCTTC	CASSPQNRGGAYNEQFF
TRBV30	TRBJ2-1	-	-	TGTGCCTGGAGTGTCTGGAGCGGGTACGACAATGAGCAGTTCTTC	CAWSVWSGYDNEQFF
TRBV11-1	TRBJ2-5	TRBD1	-	TGTGCCAGCAGCCTCCCCAGGGGGACAAACCAAGAGACCCAGTACTTC	CASSLPRGTNQETQYF